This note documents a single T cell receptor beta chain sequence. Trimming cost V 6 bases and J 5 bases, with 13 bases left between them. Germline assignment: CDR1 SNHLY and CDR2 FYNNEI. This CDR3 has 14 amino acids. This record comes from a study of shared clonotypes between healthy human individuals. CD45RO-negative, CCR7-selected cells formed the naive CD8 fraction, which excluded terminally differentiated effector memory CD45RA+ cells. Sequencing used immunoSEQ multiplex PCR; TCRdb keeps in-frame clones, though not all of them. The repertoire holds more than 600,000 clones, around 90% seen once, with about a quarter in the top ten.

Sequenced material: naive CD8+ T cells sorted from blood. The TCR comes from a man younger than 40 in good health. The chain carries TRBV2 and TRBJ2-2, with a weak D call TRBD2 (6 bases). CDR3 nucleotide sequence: TGTGCCAGCAGGGGACTCTCGGGGACCGGGGAGCTGTTTTTT. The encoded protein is CASRGLSGTGELFF.